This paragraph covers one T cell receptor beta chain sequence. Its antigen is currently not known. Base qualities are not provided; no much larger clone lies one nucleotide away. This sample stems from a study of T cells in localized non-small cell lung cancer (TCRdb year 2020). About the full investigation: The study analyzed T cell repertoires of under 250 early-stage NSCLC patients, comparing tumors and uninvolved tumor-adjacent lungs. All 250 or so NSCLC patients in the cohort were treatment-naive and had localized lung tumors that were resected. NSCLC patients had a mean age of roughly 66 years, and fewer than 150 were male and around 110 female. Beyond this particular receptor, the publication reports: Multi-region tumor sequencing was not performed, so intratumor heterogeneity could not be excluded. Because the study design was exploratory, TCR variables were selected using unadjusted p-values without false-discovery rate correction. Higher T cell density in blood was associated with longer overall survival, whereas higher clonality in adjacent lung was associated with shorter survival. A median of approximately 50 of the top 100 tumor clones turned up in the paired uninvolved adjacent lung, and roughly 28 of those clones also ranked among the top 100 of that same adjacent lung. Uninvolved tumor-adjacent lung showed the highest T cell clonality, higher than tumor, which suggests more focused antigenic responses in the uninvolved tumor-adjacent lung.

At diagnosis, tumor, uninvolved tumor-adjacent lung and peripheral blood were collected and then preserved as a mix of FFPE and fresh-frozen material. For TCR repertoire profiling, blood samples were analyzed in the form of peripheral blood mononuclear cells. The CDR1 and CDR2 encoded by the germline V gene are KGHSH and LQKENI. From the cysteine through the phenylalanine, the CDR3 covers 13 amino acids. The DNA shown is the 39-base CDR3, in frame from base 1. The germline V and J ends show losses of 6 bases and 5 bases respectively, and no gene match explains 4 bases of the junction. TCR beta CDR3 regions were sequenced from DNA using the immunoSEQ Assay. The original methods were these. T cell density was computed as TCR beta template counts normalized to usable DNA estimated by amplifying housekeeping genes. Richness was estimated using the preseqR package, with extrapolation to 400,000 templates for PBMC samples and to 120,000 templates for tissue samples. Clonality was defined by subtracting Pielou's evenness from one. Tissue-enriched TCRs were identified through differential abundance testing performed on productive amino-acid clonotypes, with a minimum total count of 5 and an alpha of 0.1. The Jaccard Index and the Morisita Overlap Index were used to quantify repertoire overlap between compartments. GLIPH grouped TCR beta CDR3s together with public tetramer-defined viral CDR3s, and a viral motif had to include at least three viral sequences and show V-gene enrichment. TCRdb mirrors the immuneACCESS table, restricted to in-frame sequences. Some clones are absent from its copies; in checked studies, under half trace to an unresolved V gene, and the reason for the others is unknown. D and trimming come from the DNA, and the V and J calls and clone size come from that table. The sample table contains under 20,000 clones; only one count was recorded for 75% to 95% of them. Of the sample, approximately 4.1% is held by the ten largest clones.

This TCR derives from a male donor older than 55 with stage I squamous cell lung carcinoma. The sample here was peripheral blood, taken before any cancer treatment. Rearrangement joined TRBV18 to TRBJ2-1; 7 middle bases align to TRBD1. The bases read TGTGCCAGCTCGGCCCAGGGGGACAATGAGCAGTTCTTC. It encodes CASSAQGDNEQFF.